The clone carrying this T cell receptor (beta chain) was seen more than once but under ten times. This specimen belongs to a study of human T cells and chemical hapten exposure. About the study: Patch testing was performed with 0.01% DPC on the upper back, with reading at 6 days.

Documented time point: pre-sensitization, week 0. The treatment denotes: therapeutic diphenylcyclopropenone sensitization with weekly scalp DPC. Per the germline V gene, CDR1 is SQVTM and CDR2 is ANQGSEA. V was cut by 6 bases and J by 3 bases, with 6 bases left in between. The CDR3 is 12 amino acids. TCRdb ran MiXCR on the RACE reads and lists one entry per CDR3 protein. The profile shows fewer than 200,000 distinct CDR3 sequences, approximately 31% of them singletons. This sequence joins TRBV29-1 and TRBJ2-6; no definite D call. The sample was whole blood, taken in connection with sensitization to the hapten diphenylcyclopropenone (DPC). The clonotype comes from a woman aged 25 to 39 with alopecia areata. Some clones in this sample may be carry-over from other donors' samples. CDR3 sequence (DNA): TGCAGCGTCAGCCTTGGGGCCAACGTCCTGACTTTC. It is translated as CSVSLGANVLTF.